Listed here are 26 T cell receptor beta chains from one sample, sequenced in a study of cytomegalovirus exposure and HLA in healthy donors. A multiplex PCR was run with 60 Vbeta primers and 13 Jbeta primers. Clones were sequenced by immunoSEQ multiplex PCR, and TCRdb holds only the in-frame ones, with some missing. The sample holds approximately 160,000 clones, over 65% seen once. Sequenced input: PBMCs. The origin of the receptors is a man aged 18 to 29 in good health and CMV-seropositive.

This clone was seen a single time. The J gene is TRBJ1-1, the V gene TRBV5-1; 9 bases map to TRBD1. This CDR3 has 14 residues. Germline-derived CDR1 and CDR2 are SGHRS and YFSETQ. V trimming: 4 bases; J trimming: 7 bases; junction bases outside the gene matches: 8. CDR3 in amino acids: CASSPGQGPGEAFF. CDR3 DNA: TGCGCCAGCAGCCCGGGACAGGGCCCGGGTGAAGCTTTCTTT.

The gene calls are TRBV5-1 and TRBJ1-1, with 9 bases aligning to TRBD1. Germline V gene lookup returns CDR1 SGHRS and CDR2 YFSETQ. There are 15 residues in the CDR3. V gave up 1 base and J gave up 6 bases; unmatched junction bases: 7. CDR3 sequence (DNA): TGCGCCAGCAGCTTGAGTAGGGGGACAGGGTCTGAAGCTTTCTTT. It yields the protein CASSLSRGTGSEAFF.

In nucleotides, the CDR3 is TGCGCCAGCAGCTTGGCCTGGCAGGGAGGAATGAACACTGAAGCTTTCTTT. This encodes CASSLAWQGGMNTEAFF. The V call is TRBV5-1, the J call TRBJ1-1, with a possible D match to TRBD1 (5 bases). The V gene lost 0 bases and the J gene lost 0 bases, with 15 bases spanning the gap. There are 17 residues in the CDR3. Germline V gene lookup returns CDR1 SGHRS and CDR2 YFSETQ.

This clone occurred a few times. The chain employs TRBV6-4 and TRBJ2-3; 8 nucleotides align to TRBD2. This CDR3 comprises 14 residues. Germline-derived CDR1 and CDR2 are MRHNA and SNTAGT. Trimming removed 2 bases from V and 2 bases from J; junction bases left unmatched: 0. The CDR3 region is CASSDGLATDTQYF. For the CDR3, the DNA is TGTGCCAGCAGTGACGGACTAGCCACAGATACGCAGTATTTT.

The CDR3 loop reads CASSLRDRMGGYTF. The DNA for the CDR3 is TGTGCCAGCAGTCTACGGGACAGGATGGGAGGCTACACCTTC. The gene calls are TRBV6-1 and TRBJ1-2; 8 bases are a match to TRBD1. The CDR3 is made up of 14 amino acids. With 5 bases clipped from V and 8 bases from J, the junction kept 10 bases outside the gene matches. Germline V gene data show CDR1 as MNHNS and CDR2 as SASEGT.

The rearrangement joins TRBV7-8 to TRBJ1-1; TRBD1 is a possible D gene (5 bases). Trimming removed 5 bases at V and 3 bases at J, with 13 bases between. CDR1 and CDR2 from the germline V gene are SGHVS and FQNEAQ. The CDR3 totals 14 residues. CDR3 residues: CASSAVWGDTEAFF. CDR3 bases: TGTGCCAGCAGCGCTGTATGGGGGGACACTGAAGCTTTCTTT. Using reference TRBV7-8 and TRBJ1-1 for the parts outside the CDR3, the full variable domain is GAGVSQSPRYKVAKRGQDVALRCDPISGHVSLFWYQQALGQGPEFLTYFQNEAQLDKSGLPSDRFFAERPEGSVSTLKIQRTQQEDSAVYLCASSAVWGDTEAFFGQGTRLTVV.

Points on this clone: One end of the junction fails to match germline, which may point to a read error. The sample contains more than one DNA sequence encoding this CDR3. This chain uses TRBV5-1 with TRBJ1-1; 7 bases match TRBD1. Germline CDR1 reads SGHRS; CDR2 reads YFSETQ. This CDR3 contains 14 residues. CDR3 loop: CASSSQGLGTEAFF. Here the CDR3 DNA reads TGCGCCAGCAGCTCACAGGGGCTGGGGACTGAAGCCTTCTTT.

In DNA form, the CDR3 reads TGTGCCAGCAGTCCCCGCCTGGGACAGGGTATGCGTGGGGCCAACGTCCTGACTTTC. This codes for CASSPRLGQGMRGANVLTF. This chain uses TRBV27 with TRBJ2-6; 9 nucleotides match TRBD1. The trim removed 5 bases at V and 3 bases at J, leaving 14 bases unmatched. This CDR3 is built from 19 residues. Germline CDR1 reads MNHEY; CDR2 reads SMNVEV (reference sequence). Full variable domain (missing parts from reference TRBV27 and TRBJ2-6): EAQVTQNPRYLITVTGKKLTVTCSQNMNHEYMSWYRQDPGLGLRQIYYSMNVEVTDKGDVPEGYKVSRKEKRNFPLILESPSPNQTSLYFCASSPRLGQGMRGANVLTFGAGSRLTVL.

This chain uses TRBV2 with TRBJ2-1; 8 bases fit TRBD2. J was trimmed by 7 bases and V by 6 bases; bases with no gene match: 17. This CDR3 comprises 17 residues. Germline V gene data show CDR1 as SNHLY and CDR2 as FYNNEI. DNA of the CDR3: TGTGCCAGCAGCCTCAGAGGTAGCGGGATGTTTGGGAATGAGCAGTTCTTC. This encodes CASSLRGSGMFGNEQFF. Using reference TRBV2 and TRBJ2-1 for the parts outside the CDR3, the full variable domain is EPEVTQTPSHQVTQMGQEVILRCVPISNHLYFYWYRQILGQKVEFLVSFYNNEISEKSEIFDDQFSVERPDGSNFTLKIRSTKLEDSAMYFCASSLRGSGMFGNEQFFGPGTRLTVL.

CDR3: CASSQLVGVEAFF. The CDR3 bases are TGCGCCAGCAGCCAATTGGTAGGGGTTGAAGCTTTCTTT. The V and J genes are TRBV4-1 and TRBJ1-1, with D tentatively TRBD1 (5 bases). CDR3 size: 13 residues. Trimming removed 2 bases at V and 7 bases at J, with 11 bases between. CDR1 and CDR2 (germline): MGHRA, YSYEKL.

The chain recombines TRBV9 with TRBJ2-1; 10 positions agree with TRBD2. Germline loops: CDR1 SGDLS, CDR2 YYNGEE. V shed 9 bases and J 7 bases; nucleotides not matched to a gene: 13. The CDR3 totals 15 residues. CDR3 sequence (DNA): TGTGCCACCGGGGAACTGAGCGGGGGGGCGAATGAGCAGTTCTTC. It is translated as CATGELSGGANEQFF.

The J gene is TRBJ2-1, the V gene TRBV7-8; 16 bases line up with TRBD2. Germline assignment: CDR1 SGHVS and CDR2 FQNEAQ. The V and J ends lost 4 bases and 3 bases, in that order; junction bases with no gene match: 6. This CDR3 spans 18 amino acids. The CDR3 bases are TGTGCCAGCAGCTCGGGACTAGCGGGAGGGCCGAGCTACAATGAGCAGTTCTTC. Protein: CASSSGLAGGPSYNEQFF.

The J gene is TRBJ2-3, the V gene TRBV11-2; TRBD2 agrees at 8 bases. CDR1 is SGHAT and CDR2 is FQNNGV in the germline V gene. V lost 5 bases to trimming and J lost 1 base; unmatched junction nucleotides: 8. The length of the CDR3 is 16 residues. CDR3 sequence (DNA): TGTGCCAGCAGCCCCCTGACTAGCGTTGGCACAGATACGCAGTATTTT. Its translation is CASSPLTSVGTDTQYF.

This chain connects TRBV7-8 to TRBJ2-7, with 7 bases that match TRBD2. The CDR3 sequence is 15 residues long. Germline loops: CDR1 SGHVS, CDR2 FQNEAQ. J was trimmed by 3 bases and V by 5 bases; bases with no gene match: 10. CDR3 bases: TGTGCCAGCAGCGGGGGAGGAGGGAGGGACTACGAGCAGTACGTC. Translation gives CASSGGGGRDYEQYV.

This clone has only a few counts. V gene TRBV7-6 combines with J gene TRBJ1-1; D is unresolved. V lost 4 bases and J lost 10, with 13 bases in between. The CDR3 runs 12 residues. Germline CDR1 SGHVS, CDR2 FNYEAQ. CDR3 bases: TGTGCCAGCAGCTCCGGCGCCGGCGGAGCTTTCTTT. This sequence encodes CASSSGAGGAFF.

CDR3 nucleotide sequence: TGTGCCAGTTCCGGGACAGGGATTACTGAAGCTTTCTTT. The encoded protein is CASSGTGITEAFF. V gene TRBV19 combines with J gene TRBJ1-1; 9 bases fit TRBD1. The CDR3 covers 13 residues. CDR1 is LNHDA, CDR2 SQIVND, per germline (reference sequence). The trim removed 8 bases at V and 5 bases at J, leaving 6 bases unmatched.

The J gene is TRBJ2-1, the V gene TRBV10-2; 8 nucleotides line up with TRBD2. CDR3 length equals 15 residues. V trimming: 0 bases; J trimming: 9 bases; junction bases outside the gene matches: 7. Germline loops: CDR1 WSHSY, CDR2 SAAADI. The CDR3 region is CASSESGTRGPEQFF. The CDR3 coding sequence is TGCGCCAGCAGTGAGTCTGGGACTAGAGGCCCTGAGCAGTTCTTC.

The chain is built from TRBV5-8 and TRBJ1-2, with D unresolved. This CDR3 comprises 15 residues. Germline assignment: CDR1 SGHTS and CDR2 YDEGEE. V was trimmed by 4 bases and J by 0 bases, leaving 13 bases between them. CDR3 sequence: CASSLVAVTNYGYTF. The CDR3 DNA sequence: TGTGCCAGCAGCCTCGTGGCGGTAACTAACTATGGCTACACCTTC.

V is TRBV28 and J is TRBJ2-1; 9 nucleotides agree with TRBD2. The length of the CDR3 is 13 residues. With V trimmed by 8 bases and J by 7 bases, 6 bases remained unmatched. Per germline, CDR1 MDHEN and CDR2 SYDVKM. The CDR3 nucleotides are TGTGCCAGCTGGGCGGGGGGGCGTAATGAGCAGTTCTTC. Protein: CASWAGGRNEQFF.

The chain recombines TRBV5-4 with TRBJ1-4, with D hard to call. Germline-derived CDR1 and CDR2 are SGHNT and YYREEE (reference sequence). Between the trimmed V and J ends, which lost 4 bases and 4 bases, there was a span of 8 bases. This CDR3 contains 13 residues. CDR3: CASSLRVNEKLFF. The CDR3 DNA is TGTGCCAGCAGCCTTAGAGTTAATGAAAAACTGTTTTTT.

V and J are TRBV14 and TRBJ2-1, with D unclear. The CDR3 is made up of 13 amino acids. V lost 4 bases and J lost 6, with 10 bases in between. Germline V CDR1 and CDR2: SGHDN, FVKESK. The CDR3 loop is CASSPRLGNEQFF. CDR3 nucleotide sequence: TGTGCCAGCAGCCCTAGATTGGGCAATGAGCAGTTCTTC.

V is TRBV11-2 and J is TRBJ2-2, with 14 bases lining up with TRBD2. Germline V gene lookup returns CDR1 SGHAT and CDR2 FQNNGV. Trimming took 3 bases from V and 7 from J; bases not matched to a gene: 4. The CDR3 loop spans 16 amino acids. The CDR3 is CASSLVGTSGSGELFF. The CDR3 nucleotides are TGTGCCAGCAGCTTGGTCGGGACTAGCGGGAGCGGGGAGCTGTTTTTT.

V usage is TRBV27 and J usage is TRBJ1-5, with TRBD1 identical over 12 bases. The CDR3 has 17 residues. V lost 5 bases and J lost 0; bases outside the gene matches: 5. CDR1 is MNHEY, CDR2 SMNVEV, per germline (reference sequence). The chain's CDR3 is CASSKGQGAISNQPQHF. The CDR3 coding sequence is TGTGCCAGCAGTAAGGGACAGGGGGCAATTAGCAATCAGCCCCAGCATTTT.

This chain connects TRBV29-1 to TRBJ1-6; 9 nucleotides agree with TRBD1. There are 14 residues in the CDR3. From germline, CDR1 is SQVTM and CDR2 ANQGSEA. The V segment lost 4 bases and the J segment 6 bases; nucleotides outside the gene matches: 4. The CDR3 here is CSVAEGQGNSPLHF. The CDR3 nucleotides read TGCAGCGTTGCGGAGGGACAGGGTAATTCACCCCTCCACTTT. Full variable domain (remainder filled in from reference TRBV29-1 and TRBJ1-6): SAVISQKPSRDICQRGTSLTIQCQVDSQVTMMFWYRQQPGQSLTLIATANQGSEATYESGFVIDKFPISRPNLTFSTLTVSNMSPEDSSIYLCSVAEGQGNSPLHFGNGTRLTVT.

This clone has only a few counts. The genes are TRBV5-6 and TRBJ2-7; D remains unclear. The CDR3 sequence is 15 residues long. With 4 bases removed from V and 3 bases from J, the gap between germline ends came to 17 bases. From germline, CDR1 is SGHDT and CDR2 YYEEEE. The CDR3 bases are TGTGCCAGCAGCACCACCGGCGGCGGATTCTACGAGCAGTACGTC. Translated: CASSTTGGGFYEQYV.

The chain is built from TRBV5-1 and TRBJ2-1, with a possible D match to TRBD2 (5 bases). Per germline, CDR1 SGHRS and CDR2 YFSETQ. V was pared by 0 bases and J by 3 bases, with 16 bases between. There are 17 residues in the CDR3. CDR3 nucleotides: TGCGCCAGCAGCTTGGCTTCTTTAGCGAGCCTCTACAATGAGCAGTTCTTC. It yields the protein CASSLASLASLYNEQFF. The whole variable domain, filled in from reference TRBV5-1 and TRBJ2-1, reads KAGVTQTPRYLIKTRGQQVTLSCSPISGHRSVSWYQQTPGQGLQFLFEYFSETQRNKGNFPGRFSGRQFSNSRSEMNVSTLELGDSALYLCASSLASLASLYNEQFFGPGTRLTVL.